Below, 10 T cell receptor beta chains from the same sample are listed, as sequenced in a study of T-cell reconstitution after alpha-beta-depleted transplantation in children. It was with unique molecular identifiers that the TCRbeta library was prepared. TCRdb called the PCR reads again in MiXCR, with one record for every CDR3 protein. The sample has roughly 420,000 distinct CDR3 sequences; roughly 15% are singletons. Specimen: PBMCs, mostly from graft donor cells, collected 360 days after TCRalphabeta/CD19-depleted stem cell transplant. The receptor set was obtained from a boy younger than two who had a stem cell transplant for Wiskott-Aldrich syndrome, so the T cells may come from the graft donor.

V usage is TRBV12-3 or TRBV12-4 and J usage is TRBJ1-4, with D maybe TRBD1 (5 bases). V lost 3 bases to trimming and J lost 4 bases, with 9 bases between them. The CDR3 consists of 14 residues. The CDR3 region has the DNA TGTGCCAGCAGTTTTTGGGGGGATAATGAAAAACTGTTTTTT. Residues: CASSFWGDNEKLFF.

The table lists this clonotype with a few counts. The chain recombines TRBV15 with TRBJ2-2; 8 positions agree with TRBD1. The CDR3 contains 17 residues. Germline V gene sequence: CDR1 LNHNV, CDR2 YYDKDF (reference sequence). V dropped 0 bases and J dropped 6; count of bases not matched to a gene: 9. The CDR3 sequence is CATSRDRARGLAGELFF. As DNA, the CDR3 is TGTGCCACCAGCAGAGATCGGGCCAGGGGGCTAGCCGGGGAGCTGTTTTTT.

The rearrangement uses TRBV12-3 or TRBV12-4 and TRBJ2-7; 9 nucleotides agree with TRBD1. Trimming took 5 bases from V and 7 from J; bases not matched to a gene: 9. The CDR3 runs 14 residues. The CDR3 sequence: CASSGLQGAREQYF. CDR3 coding DNA: TGTGCCAGCAGTGGCCTACAGGGGGCGAGGGAGCAGTACTTC.

The sample holds a few counts of this clonotype. The chain joins TRBV20-1 to TRBJ2-1; no clear D. The CDR3 consists of 17 residues. The germline V and J ends were trimmed by 2 bases and 4 bases, with 21 bases remaining between them. Germline values: CDR1 DFQATT, CDR2 SNEGSKA (reference sequence). CDR3 bases: TGCAGTGCTAGACCTCGTGGTAGGACCCCTCTTTACAATGAGCAGTTCTTC. Translated: CSARPRGRTPLYNEQFF.

This clonotype has more than one count but fewer than ten. V is TRBV5-6 and J is TRBJ2-4, with no clear D. CDR3 size: 17 residues. V dropped 0 bases and J dropped 3 bases, with 16 bases sitting between them. Germline V lookup: CDR1 SGHDT, CDR2 YYEEEE. CDR3 loop: CASSLAPGLVGKNIQYF. The CDR3 nucleotides read TGTGCCAGCAGCTTGGCGCCGGGCCTCGTAGGCAAAAACATTCAGTACTTC.

The J gene is TRBJ2-2, the V gene TRBV28; 15 positions match TRBD2. Germline CDR1 is MDHEN and CDR2 is SYDVKM. With V trimmed by 7 bases and J by 0 bases, 3 bases remained unmatched. The CDR3 is 17 residues long. The CDR3 sequence: CASTGLAGGTNTGELFF. DNA of the CDR3: TGTGCCAGCACCGGACTAGCGGGGGGGACGAACACCGGGGAGCTGTTTTTT.

There are many counts of this clonotype. The chain is built from TRBV29-1 and TRBJ2-4; 8 nucleotides line up with TRBD2. CDR1 SQVTM and CDR2 ANQGSEA come from the germline V gene. This CDR3 has 17 residues. J gave up 1 base and V 2 bases, and 10 bases lay outside the gene matches. The chain's CDR3 is CSVETLGGARAKNIQYF. In nucleotides, the CDR3 is TGCAGCGTTGAAACCCTCGGGGGGGCGAGGGCCAAAAACATTCAGTACTTC.

This clonotype was detected a few times. CDR3 DNA sequence: TGTGCCACCAGTGATTTCGGACAGGGGAGAACCCTTTACTTC. Translation gives CATSDFGQGRTLYF. J is TRBJ2-5 and V is TRBV24-1; 9 bases line up with TRBD1. Trimming removed 1 base from V and 14 bases from J; junction bases left unmatched: 10. The CDR3 loop spans 14 amino acids. CDR1 and CDR2 (germline): KGHDR, SFDVKD.

This clonotype turned up a few times. V is TRBV10-3 and J is TRBJ2-3; 13 positions match TRBD2. Germline loops: CDR1 ENHRY, CDR2 SYGVKD. The CDR3 loop spans 18 amino acids. Trimming at V came to 11 bases and at J to 6 bases, leaving 20 bases not matched to a gene. CDR3 in amino acids: CAVKTSGGSLGEVDTQYF. The DNA of the CDR3 is TGTGCCGTAAAGACTAGCGGGGGGTCCCTCGGGGAGGTCGATACGCAGTATTTT.

This chain joins TRBV20-1 and TRBJ2-1, with 12 bases matching TRBD2. Germline V gene data show CDR1 as DFQATT and CDR2 as SNEGSKA (reference sequence). V was clipped by 6 bases and J by 9 bases; unmatched bases: 6. CDR3 size: 13 residues. The CDR3 DNA follows: TGCAGTGCCTCCCGACTAGCGGGAGTTGAGCAGTTCTTC. Its protein product is CSASRLAGVEQFF.